This T cell receptor beta chain was sequenced during a study of blood T cell repertoires in COVID-19. Germline CDR1 reads MNHEY; CDR2 reads SMNVEV (reference sequence). This CDR3 comprises 13 residues. The V gene lost 0 bases and the J gene lost 8 bases, with 10 bases spanning the gap. This clone was recorded a few times. TCRdb's table, derived via immunoSEQ multiplex PCR, lists solely in-frame clones and lacks some. The table lists 160,000 or so clones, about 87% of them singletons. The chain recombines TRBV27 with TRBJ1-2; weak D call: TRBD1 (5 bases). The specimen sequenced was peripheral blood. The receptor comes from a woman between 70 and 85 years old with COVID-19, enrolled during active disease. Here the CDR3 DNA reads TGTGCCAGCAGTTTATCTGGGACTAGCGGCTACACCTTC. Protein: CASSLSGTSGYTF.